This passage covers 9 T cell receptor beta chains from one sample sequenced in a study of blood T cell repertoires in COVID-19. Clones were read by immunoSEQ multiplex PCR, and TCRdb kept only the in-frame ones, dropping some. The sample has roughly 250,000 clones, approximately 83% seen once; the top ten hold roughly 9.6%. Sequences were obtained from peripheral blood. Source of these receptors: a woman of 80 years or more with acute or convalescent COVID-19.

The V gene is TRBV28, the J gene TRBJ2-7; 9 nucleotides align to TRBD1. Trimming cost V 5 bases and J 6 bases; bases outside gene matches: 11. Germline-derived CDR1 and CDR2 are MDHEN and SYDVKM. This CDR3 has 15 amino acids. For the CDR3, the DNA is TGTGCCAGCAGTACCACAGGGGGCAGCGCCCCCGAGCAGTACTTC. Translating it yields CASSTTGGSAPEQYF.

This chain links TRBV2 with TRBJ1-6; D might be TRBD1 (6 bases). The germline V gene has CDR1 SNHLY and CDR2 FYNNEI. V was pared by 6 bases and J by 6 bases, with 21 bases between. This CDR3 has 17 amino acids. The CDR3 DNA reads as TGTGCCAGCAGCGCCAGGGGTGGAATGGCAATTAATTCACCCCTCCACTTT. Protein product: CASSARGGMAINSPLHF.

The genes are TRBV5-1 and TRBJ1-1; D gene uncertain. Trimming cost V 0 bases and J 5 bases, with 8 bases left between them. The CDR3 has 13 amino acids. Germline V gives CDR1 SGHRS, CDR2 YFSETQ. The CDR3 reads CASSLGAVTEAFF. CDR3 nucleotides: TGCGCCAGCAGCTTGGGGGCCGTAACTGAAGCTTTCTTT.

The chain uses TRBV19 and TRBJ2-7; TRBD2 matches at 9 bases. The CDR3 runs 15 residues. CDR1 and CDR2 (germline): LNHDA, SQIVND (reference sequence). Trimming at V came to 5 bases and at J to 0 bases, leaving 5 bases not matched to a gene. This CDR3 reads CASSRPSGASYEQYF. CDR3 DNA sequence: TGTGCCAGTAGTCGACCTAGCGGGGCCTCCTACGAGCAGTACTTC.

The genes are TRBV4-1 and TRBJ1-2; D might be TRBD1 (5 bases). The V gene lost 0 bases and the J gene lost 5 bases, with 16 bases spanning the gap. Germline CDR1 reads MGHRA; CDR2 reads YSYEKL. CDR3 length: 16 amino acids. The CDR3 loop is CASSQDSPLGGYGYTF. The CDR3 DNA reads TGCGCCAGCAGCCAAGACAGTCCTCTGGGGGGATATGGCTACACCTTC.

The chain couples TRBV5-6 to TRBJ2-6, with TRBD1 matching over 9 bases. This CDR3 spans 18 amino acids. CDR1 SGHDT and CDR2 YYEEEE come from the germline V gene. Trimming cost V 3 bases and J 3 bases; bases outside gene matches: 10. The CDR3 nucleotides read TGTGCCAGCAGCTCACTTATTACAGGGGGCTTTGGGGCCAACGTCCTGACTTTC. Its translation: CASSSLITGGFGANVLTF. The whole variable domain, filled in from reference TRBV5-6 and TRBJ2-6, reads DAGVTQSPTHLIKTRGQQVTLRCSPKSGHDTVSWYQQALGQGPQFIFQYYEEEERQRGNFPDRFSGHQFPNYSSELNVNALLLGDSALYLCASSSLITGGFGANVLTFGAGSRLTVL.

The chain carries TRBV6-2 or TRBV6-3 and TRBJ2-5, with 7 bases identical to TRBD1. V was clipped by 5 bases and J by 4 bases; unmatched bases: 19. CDR1 and CDR2 (germline): MNHEY, SVGEGT. This CDR3 is built from 18 residues. CDR3 residues: CASSRSQGMRPQGETQYF. CDR3 nucleotide sequence: TGTGCCAGCAGTCGCTCACAGGGGATGAGGCCACAGGGAGAGACCCAGTACTTC.

CDR3 in amino acids: CASSLRRITDTQYF. The CDR3 coding sequence is TGTGCCAGCAGCTTACGGCGGATCACAGATACGCAGTATTTT. The chain carries TRBV7-2 and TRBJ2-3; D remains ambiguous. With 2 bases removed from V and 2 bases from J, the gap between germline ends came to 8 bases. From germline, CDR1 is SGHTA and CDR2 FQGNSA. CDR3 length equals 14 residues.

The V call is TRBV5-1, the J call TRBJ2-1; 10 positions match TRBD1. Germline values: CDR1 SGHRS, CDR2 YFSETQ. CDR3 length: 15 amino acids. Trimming removed 4 bases from V and 6 bases from J; junction bases left unmatched: 7. Written as DNA, the CDR3 is TGCGCCAGCAGCAGGGGACAGGGGATAGGCAATGAGCAGTTCTTC. It codes for CASSRGQGIGNEQFF.